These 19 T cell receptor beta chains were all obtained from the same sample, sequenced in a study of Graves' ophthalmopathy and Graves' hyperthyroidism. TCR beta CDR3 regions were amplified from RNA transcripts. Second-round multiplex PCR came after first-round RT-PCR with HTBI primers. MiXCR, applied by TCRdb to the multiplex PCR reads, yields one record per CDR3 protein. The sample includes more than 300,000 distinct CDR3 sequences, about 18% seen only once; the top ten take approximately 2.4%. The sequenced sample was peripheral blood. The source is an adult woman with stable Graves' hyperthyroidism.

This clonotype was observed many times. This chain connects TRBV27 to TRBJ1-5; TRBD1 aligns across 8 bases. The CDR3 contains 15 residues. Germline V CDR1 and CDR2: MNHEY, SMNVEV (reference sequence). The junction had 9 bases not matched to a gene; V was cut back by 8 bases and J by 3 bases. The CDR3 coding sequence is TGTGCCAGCCGGTCCAGGGGGCAAATCAATCAGCCCCAGCATTTT. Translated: CASRSRGQINQPQHF.

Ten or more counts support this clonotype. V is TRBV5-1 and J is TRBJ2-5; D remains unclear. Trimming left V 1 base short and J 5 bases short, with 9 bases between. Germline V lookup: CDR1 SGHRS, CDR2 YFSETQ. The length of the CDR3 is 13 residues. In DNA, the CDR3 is TGCGCCAGCAGCTTGAGCCGAATGGAGACCCAGTACTTC. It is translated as CASSLSRMETQYF.

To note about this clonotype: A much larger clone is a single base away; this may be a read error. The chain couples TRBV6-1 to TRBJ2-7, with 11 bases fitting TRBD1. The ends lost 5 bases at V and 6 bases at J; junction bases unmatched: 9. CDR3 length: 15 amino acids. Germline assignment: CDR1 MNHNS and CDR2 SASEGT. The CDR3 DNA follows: TGTGCCAGCAGTAGCGCCGGGACAGGGGGAAGCGAGCAGTACTTC. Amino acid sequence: CASSSAGTGGSEQYF.

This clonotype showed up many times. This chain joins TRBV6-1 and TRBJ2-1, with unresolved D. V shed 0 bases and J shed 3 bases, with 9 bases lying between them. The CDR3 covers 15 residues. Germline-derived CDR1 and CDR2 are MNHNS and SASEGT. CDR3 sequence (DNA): TGTGCCAGCAGTGAAGCCACAGTAAACTACAATGAGCAGTTCTTC. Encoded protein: CASSEATVNYNEQFF.

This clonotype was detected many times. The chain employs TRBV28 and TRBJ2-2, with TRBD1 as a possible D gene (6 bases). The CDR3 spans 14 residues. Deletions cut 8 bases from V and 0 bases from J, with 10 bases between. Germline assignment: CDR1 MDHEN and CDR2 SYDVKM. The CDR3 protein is CASRGQTNTGELFF. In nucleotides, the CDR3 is TGTGCCAGCCGCGGACAGACGAACACCGGGGAGCTGTTTTTT.

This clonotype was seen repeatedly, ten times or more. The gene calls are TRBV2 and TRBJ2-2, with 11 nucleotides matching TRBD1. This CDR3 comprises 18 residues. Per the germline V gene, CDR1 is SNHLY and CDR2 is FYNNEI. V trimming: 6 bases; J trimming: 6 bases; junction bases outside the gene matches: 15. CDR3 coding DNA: TGTGCCAGCAGCGAGAACCGGGACAGGGGGTTATGGTCCGGGGAGCTGTTTTTT. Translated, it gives CASSENRDRGLWSGELFF. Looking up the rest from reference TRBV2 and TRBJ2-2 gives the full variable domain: EPEVTQTPSHQVTQMGQEVILRCVPISNHLYFYWYRQILGQKVEFLVSFYNNEISEKSEIFDDQFSVERPDGSNFTLKIRSTKLEDSAMYFCASSENRDRGLWSGELFFGEGSRLTVL.

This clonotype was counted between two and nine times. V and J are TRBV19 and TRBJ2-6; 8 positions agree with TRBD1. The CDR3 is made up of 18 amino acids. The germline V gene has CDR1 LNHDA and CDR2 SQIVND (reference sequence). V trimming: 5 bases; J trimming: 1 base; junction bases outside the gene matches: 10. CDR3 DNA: TGTGCCAGTAGTTCGCGGACAGGGAAAGTGTCTGGGGCCAACGTCCTGACTTTC. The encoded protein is CASSSRTGKVSGANVLTF.

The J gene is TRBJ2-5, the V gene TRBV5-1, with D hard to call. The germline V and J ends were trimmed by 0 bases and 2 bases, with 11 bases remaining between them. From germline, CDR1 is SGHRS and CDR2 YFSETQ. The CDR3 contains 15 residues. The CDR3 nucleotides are TGCGCCAGCAGCTTGGGGTCGGATAGTCAAGAGACCCAGTACTTC. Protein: CASSLGSDSQETQYF.

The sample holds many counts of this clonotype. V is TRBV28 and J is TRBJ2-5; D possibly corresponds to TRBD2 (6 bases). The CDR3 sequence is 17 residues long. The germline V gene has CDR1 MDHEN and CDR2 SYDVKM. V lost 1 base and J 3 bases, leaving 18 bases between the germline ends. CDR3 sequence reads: CASSLSVAATTEETQYF. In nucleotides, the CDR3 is TGTGCCAGCAGTTTATCTGTAGCGGCAACAACCGAAGAGACCCAGTACTTC.

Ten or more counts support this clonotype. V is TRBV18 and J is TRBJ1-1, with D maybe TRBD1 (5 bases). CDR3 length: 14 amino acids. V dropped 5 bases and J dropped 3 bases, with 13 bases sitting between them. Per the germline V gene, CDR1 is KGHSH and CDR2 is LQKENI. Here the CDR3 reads CASSMSLGDTEAFF. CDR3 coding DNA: TGTGCCAGCTCAATGAGCTTGGGGGACACTGAAGCTTTCTTT.

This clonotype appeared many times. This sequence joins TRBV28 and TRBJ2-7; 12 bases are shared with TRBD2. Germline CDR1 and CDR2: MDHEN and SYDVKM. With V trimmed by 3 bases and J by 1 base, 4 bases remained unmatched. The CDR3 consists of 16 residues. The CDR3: CASSFASGRGSYEQYF. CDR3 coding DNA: TGTGCCAGCAGTTTTGCTAGCGGGAGGGGATCCTACGAGCAGTACTTC.

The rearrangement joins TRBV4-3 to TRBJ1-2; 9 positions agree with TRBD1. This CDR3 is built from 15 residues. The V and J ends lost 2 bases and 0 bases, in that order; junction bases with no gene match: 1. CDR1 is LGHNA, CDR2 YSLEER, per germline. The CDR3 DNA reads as TGCGCCAGCAGCCAAACAGGGGGCCCTAACTATGGCTACACCTTC. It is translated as CASSQTGGPNYGYTF.

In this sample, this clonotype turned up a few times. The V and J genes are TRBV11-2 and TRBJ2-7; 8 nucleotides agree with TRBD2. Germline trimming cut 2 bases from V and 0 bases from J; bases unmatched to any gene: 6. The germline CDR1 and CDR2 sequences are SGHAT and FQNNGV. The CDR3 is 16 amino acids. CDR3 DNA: TGTGCCAGCAGCTTACTCTTACTAGCGGACTCCTACGAGCAGTACTTC. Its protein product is CASSLLLLADSYEQYF.

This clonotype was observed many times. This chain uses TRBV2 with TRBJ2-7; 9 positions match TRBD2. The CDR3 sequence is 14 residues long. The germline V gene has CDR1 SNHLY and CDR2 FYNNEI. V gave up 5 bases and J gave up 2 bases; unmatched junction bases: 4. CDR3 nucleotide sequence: TGTGCCAGCAGTCCGCAGCGGGGGGCCTACGAGCAGTACTTC. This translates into CASSPQRGAYEQYF.

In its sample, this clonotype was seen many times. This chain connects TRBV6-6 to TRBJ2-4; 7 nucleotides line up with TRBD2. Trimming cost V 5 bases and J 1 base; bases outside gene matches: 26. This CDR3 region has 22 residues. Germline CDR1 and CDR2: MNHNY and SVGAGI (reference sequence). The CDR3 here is CASSSTSGVTSATSSAKNIQYF. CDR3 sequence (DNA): TGTGCCAGCAGTAGTACCTCCGGGGTCACTAGCGCAACGAGCTCGGCCAAAAACATTCAGTACTTC.

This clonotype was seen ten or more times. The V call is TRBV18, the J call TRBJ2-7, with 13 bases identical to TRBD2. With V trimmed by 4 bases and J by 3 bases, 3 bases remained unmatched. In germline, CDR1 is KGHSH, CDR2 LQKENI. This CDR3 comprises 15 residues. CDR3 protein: CASSRGTSGVYEQYF. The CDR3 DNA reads TGTGCCAGCTCACGGGGGACTAGCGGGGTCTACGAGCAGTACTTC.

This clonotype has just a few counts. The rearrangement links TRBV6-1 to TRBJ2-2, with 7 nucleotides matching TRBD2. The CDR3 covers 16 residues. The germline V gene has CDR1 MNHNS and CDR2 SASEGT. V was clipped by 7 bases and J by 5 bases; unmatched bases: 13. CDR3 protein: CASTPRAGESTGELFF. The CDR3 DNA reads TGTGCCAGCACCCCCAGGGCGGGAGAAAGTACCGGGGAGCTGTTTTTT.

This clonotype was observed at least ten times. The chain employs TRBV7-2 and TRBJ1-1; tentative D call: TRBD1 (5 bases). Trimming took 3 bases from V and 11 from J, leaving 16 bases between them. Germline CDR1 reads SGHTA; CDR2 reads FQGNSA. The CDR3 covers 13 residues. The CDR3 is CASSLQPDSRAFF. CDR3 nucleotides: TGTGCCAGCAGCTTGCAACCAGACAGCCGGGCTTTCTTT.

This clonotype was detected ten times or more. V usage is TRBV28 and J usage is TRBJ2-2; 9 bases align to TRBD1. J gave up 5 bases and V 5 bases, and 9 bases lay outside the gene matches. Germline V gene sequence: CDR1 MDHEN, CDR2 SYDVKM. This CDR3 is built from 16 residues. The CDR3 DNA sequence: TGTGCCAGCAGTAACTCGGGGACAGGGAAGACCGGGGAGCTGTTTTTT. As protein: CASSNSGTGKTGELFF.